The rows below give T cell receptor beta chains drawn from one sample of a study of read filtering for tumor transcriptome and immune sequencing. TCRdb independently ran MiXCR on the reads; one entry per CDR3 protein. The sample carries tens of thousands of distinct CDR3 sequences, 20% to 25% recorded once. Input material: a population of CD138-negative cells sorted from bone marrow. The receptors originated from a donor at least 40 years old with multiple myeloma. Each CDR3 is given with its conserved first and last residue. The D gene is left open where the match is weak. Clone size is not always given. Where it is, it says once, few, many or a class for expanded clones.

DNA: TGTGCCAGCAGCCAAGCGGGGGCCCCCCAAGAGACCCAGTACTTC
CDR3: CASSQAGAPQETQYF
size: medium-sized
D: NA
J: TRBJ2-5
V: TRBV3-1

DNA: TGCGCCAGCAGCCAGCTGGGGGCAGGGGGGAAAAATGAGCAGTTCTTC
CDR3: CASSQLGAGGKNEQFF
size: NA
D: NA
J: TRBJ2-1
V: TRBV4-1

DNA: TGCAGTGCCACCAACGGGGGGTCCGGTAGCACTGAAGCTTTCTTT
CDR3: CSATNGGSGSTEAFF
size: many
D: NA
J: TRBJ1-1
V: TRBV20-1

DNA: TGTGCCAGCAGCTCACGCCGCCACACAGATACGCAGTATTTT
CDR3: CASSSRRHTDTQYF
size: many
D: NA
J: TRBJ2-3
V: TRBV7-2

DNA: TGCGCCAGCAGCCAGAGACGGCTAGATAATGAAAAACCGTTTTTT
CDR3: CASSQRRLDNEKPFF
size: NA
D: NA
J: TRBJ1-4
V: TRBV4-1

DNA: TGTGCCAGCAGCCATACAGGGGACCAGCCCCAGCATTTT
CDR3: CASSHTGDQPQHF
size: NA
D: TRBD1
J: TRBJ1-5
V: TRBV27

DNA: TGTGCCAGCAGCTTAAATCCTGTATCGGGCAACGAGCAGTACTTC
CDR3: CASSLNPVSGNEQYF
size: many
D: NA
J: TRBJ2-7
V: TRBV7-3

DNA: TGTGCCAGCAGCGTAGCGGGTCAGTTACATCAGCCCCAGCATTTT
CDR3: CASSVAGQLHQPQHF
size: NA
D: NA
J: TRBJ1-5
V: TRBV9

DNA: TGTGCCAGCAGCGCCGGACTAGCGGGCTACCAAGAGACCCAGTACTTC
CDR3: CASSAGLAGYQETQYF
size: many
D: TRBD2
J: TRBJ2-5
V: TRBV7-2

DNA: TGCAGTGCTGGAGGGTTGTATGAGGAGACCCAGTACTTC
CDR3: CSAGGLYEETQYF
size: many
D: NA
J: TRBJ2-5
V: TRBV20-1

DNA: TGTGCCAGCAGTTCCCCAGGGCGGGGGATCTACAATGAGCAGTTCTTC
CDR3: CASSSPGRGIYNEQFF
size: medium-sized
D: TRBD2
J: TRBJ2-1
V: TRBV28

DNA: TGTGCCAGCAGTCTTTATATTGACCAGTCCTACGAGCAGTACTTC
CDR3: CASSLYIDQSYEQYF
size: NA
D: NA
J: TRBJ2-7
V: TRBV28

DNA: TGTGCCAGCAGCCGAAGGACCGACAGGTCTGAAGCTTTCTTT
CDR3: CASSRRTDRSEAFF
size: NA
D: NA
J: TRBJ1-1
V: TRBV7-9

DNA: TGTGCCAGCTCACCACCGGTGGGTTTTGGCTACACCTTC
CDR3: CASSPPVGFGYTF
size: many
D: NA
J: TRBJ1-2
V: TRBV18

DNA: TGTGCTAGCAGCTTAATCATCGGGGGTACGGGTGAGACCCAGTACTTC
CDR3: CASSLIIGGTGETQYF
size: many
D: NA
J: TRBJ2-5
V: TRBV7-7

DNA: TGTGCCAGCAGTGAACAGTCTTACGAGCAGTACTTC
CDR3: CASSEQSYEQYF
size: many
D: NA
J: TRBJ2-7
V: TRBV2

DNA: TGCGCCAGCAGCTTGGGGTTCAATGAGCAGTTCTTC
CDR3: CASSLGFNEQFF
size: many
D: NA
J: TRBJ2-1
V: TRBV5-1

DNA: TGTGCCAGCAGTTTAGAAAACGAGGATGAGCAGTTCTTC
CDR3: CASSLENEDEQFF
size: many
D: NA
J: TRBJ2-1
V: TRBV28

DNA: TGCAGTGCTAGAGATATGAGAGCCTACGAGCAGTACTTC
CDR3: CSARDMRAYEQYF
size: NA
D: NA
J: TRBJ2-7
V: TRBV20-1

DNA: TGTGCCAGCAGCTTAAGTGAGGCCAGTTCGAACATCGGGGAGCTGTTTTTT
CDR3: CASSLSEASSNIGELFF
size: many
D: NA
J: TRBJ2-2
V: TRBV7-9

DNA: TGTGCCAGCAGCCGTCTACAGGGTGGGGCCTACGAGCAGTACTTC
CDR3: CASSRLQGGAYEQYF
size: many
D: NA
J: TRBJ2-7
V: TRBV28

DNA: TGCGCCAGCAGCTGGGCTGGGGGGCGCCAAGAGACCCAGTACTTC
CDR3: CASSWAGGRQETQYF
size: NA
D: NA
J: TRBJ2-5
V: TRBV5-1

DNA: TGTGCCAGCAGCAGCGGGACTCGCATAGAGACCCAGTACTTC
CDR3: CASSSGTRIETQYF
size: many
D: TRBD2
J: TRBJ2-5
V: TRBV5-4

DNA: TGTGCCAGCAGTGATCCCGGGACAGGGGGCGAGAAGCAGTACTTC
CDR3: CASSDPGTGGEKQYF
size: NA
D: TRBD1
J: TRBJ2-7
V: TRBV2

DNA: TGTGCCAGCAGCGATAATTCACCCCTCCACTTT
CDR3: CASSDNSPLHF
size: many
D: NA
J: TRBJ1-6
V: TRBV2

DNA: TGTGCCAGCAGTTTATCCGACCCCTTAGAGACCCAGTACTTC
CDR3: CASSLSDPLETQYF
size: many
D: NA
J: TRBJ2-5
V: TRBV28

DNA: TGTGCCAGCAGCTTAGACGTAGCGGGGGGCACAGATACGCAGTATTTT
CDR3: CASSLDVAGGTDTQYF
size: many
D: TRBD2
J: TRBJ2-3
V: TRBV7-6

DNA: TGTGCCAGCAGTTTTAGGGGGAAGGTGAATCAGCCCCAGCATTTT
CDR3: CASSFRGKVNQPQHF
size: many
D: NA
J: TRBJ1-5
V: TRBV28

DNA: TGTCCCTCCTCGAACGACAGGGGAATCGTAGAGACCCAGTACTTC
CDR3: CPSSNDRGIVETQYF
size: NA
D: TRBD1
J: TRBJ2-5
V: TRBV6-7

DNA: TGTGCCAGCAGTAAATCTGGGGGCACTGAAGCTTTCTTT
CDR3: CASSKSGGTEAFF
size: NA
D: NA
J: TRBJ1-1
V: TRBV7-9

DNA: TGTGCCAGCAGTTTATCCGACGGACACTTTGGAAACACCATATATTTT
CDR3: CASSLSDGHFGNTIYF
size: NA
D: NA
J: TRBJ1-3
V: TRBV6-5

DNA: TGTGCCACCAGCAGTAGCAGCTCCTACAATGAGCAGTTCTTC
CDR3: CATSSSSSYNEQFF
size: many
D: NA
J: TRBJ2-1
V: TRBV15

DNA: TGTGCCAGCAGTGAAGCGCTTAACCCCGGGGAGCTGTTTTTT
CDR3: CASSEALNPGELFF
size: many
D: NA
J: TRBJ2-2
V: TRBV2